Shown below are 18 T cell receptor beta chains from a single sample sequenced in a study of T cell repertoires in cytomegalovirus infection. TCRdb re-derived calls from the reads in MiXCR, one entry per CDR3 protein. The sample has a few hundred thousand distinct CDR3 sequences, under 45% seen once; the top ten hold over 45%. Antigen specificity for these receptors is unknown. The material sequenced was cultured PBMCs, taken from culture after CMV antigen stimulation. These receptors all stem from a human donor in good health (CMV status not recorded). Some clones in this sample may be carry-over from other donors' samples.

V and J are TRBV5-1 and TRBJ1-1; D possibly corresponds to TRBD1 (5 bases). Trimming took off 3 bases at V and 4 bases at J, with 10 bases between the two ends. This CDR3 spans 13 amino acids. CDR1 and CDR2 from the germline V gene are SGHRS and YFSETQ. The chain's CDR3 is CASSSRDGTEAFF. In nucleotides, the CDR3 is TGCGCCAGCAGCTCCAGGGATGGCACTGAAGCTTTCTTT.

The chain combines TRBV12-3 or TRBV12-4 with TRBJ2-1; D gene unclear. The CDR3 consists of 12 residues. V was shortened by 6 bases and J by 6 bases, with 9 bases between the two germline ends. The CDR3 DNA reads TGTGCCAGCAGGAGCGATTCCAATGAGCAGTTCTTC. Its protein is CASRSDSNEQFF.

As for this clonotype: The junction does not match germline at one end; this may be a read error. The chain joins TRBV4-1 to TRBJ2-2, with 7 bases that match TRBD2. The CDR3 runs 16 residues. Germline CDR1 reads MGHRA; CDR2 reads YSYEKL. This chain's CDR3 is CASSLQATGGWGELFF. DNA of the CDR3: TGTGCCAGCAGCCTCCAAGCGACCGGGGGGTGGGGGGAGCTGTTTTTT.

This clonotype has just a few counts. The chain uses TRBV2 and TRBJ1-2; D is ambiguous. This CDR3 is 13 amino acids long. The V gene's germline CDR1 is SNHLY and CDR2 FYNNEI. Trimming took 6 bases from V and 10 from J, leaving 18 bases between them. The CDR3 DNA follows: TGTGCCAGCAGCGGCCGGGATCTCGAGTTCTACACCTTC. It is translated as CASSGRDLEFYTF.

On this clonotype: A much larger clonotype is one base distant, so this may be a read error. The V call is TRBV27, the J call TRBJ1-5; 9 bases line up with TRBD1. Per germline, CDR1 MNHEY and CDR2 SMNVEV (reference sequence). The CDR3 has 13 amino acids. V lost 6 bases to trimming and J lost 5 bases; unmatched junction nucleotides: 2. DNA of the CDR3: TGTGCCAGCAGGGGACAGGGACATCAGCCCCAGCATTTT. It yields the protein CASRGQGHQPQHF.

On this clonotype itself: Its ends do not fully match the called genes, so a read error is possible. CDR3 nucleotide sequence: TGCGCCAGCAGCCCCCGACAGTGTTTGATTAACTATAGCTACACCTTC. Its protein is CASSPRQCLINYSYTF. This sequence joins TRBV4-1 and TRBJ1-2; TRBD1 might be the D (5 bases). This CDR3 is 16 amino acids long. Germline CDR1 and CDR2: MGHRA and YSYEKL.

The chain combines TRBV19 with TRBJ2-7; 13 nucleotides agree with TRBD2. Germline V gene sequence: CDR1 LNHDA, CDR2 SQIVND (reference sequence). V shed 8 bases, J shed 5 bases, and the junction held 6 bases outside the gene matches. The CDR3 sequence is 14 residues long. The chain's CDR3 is CASSRLAGGNEQYF. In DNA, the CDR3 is TGTGCCAGTTCCCGACTAGCGGGAGGCAACGAGCAGTACTTC.

The CDR3 here is CASSPSNGGRTDTQYF. DNA of the CDR3: TGTGCCAGCAGCCCATCTAATGGGGGTAGGACAGATACGCAGTATTTT. The rearrangement joins TRBV7-6 to TRBJ2-3; the D gene could be TRBD1 or TRBD2 (5 bases each). The germline V and J ends were trimmed by 5 bases and 3 bases, with 18 bases remaining between them. The CDR3 has 16 residues. Germline CDR1 SGHVS, CDR2 FNYEAQ.

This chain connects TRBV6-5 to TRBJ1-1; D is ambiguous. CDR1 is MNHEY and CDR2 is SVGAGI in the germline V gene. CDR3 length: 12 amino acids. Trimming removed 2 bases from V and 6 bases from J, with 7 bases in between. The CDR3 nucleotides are TGTGCCAGCAGTTACGACGGAGCTGAAGCTTTCTTT. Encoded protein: CASSYDGAEAFF.

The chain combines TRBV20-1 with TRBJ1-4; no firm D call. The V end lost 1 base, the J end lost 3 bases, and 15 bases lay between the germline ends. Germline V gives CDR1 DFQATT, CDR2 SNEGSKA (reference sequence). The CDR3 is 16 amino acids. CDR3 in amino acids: CSARVGSSDANEKLFF. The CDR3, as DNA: TGCAGTGCTAGAGTGGGCAGTTCAGATGCTAATGAAAAACTGTTTTTT.

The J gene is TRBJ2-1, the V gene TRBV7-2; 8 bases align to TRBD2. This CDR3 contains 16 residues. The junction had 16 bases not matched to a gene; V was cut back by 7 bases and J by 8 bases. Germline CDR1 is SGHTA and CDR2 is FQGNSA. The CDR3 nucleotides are TGTGCCAGCAAAACGGCCGGGACTAGACCCCCCGATGAGCAGTTCTTC. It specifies CASKTAGTRPPDEQFF.

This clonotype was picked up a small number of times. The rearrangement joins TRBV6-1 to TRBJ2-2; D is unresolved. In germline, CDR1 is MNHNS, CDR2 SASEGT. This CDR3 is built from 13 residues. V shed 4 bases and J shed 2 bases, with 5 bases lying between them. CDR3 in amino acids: CASSVINTGELFF. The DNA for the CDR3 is TGTGCCAGCAGTGTCATTAACACCGGGGAGCTGTTTTTT.

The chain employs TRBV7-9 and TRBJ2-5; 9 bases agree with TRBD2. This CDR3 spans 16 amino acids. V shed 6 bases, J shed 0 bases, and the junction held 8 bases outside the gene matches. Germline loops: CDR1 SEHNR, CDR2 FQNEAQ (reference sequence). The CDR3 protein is CASRPRGGAYQETQYF. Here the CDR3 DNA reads TGTGCCAGCAGACCTCGCGGGGGGGCGTACCAAGAGACCCAGTACTTC.

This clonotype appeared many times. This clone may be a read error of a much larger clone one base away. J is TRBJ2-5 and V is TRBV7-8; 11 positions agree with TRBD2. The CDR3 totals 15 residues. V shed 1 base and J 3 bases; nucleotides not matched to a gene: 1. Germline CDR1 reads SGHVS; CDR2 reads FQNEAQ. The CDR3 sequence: CASSLVLAGEETQYF. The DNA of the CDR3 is TGTGCCAGCAGCTTAGTACTAGCGGGGGAAGAGACCCAGTACTTC.

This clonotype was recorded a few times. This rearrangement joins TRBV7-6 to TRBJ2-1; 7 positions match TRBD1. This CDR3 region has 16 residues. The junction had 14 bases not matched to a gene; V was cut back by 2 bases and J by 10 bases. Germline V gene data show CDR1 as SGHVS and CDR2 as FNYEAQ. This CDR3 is CASSLRGWTGLGEQFF. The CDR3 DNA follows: TGTGCCAGCAGCTTACGGGGATGGACAGGCCTCGGGGAGCAGTTCTTC.

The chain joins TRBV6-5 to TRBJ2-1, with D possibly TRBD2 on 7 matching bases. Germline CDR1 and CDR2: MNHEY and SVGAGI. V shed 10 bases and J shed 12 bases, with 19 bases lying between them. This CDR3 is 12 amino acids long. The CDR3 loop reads CATRSSGGRQFF. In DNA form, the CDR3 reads TGTGCCACCAGGTCCTCCGGGGGGCGGCAGTTCTTC.

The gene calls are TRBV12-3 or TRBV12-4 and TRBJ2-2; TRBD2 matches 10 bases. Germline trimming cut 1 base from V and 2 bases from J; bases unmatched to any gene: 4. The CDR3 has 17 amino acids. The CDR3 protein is CASSLVAGGLNTGELFF. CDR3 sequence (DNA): TGTGCCAGCAGTTTAGTAGCGGGGGGCCTAAACACCGGGGAGCTGTTTTTT.

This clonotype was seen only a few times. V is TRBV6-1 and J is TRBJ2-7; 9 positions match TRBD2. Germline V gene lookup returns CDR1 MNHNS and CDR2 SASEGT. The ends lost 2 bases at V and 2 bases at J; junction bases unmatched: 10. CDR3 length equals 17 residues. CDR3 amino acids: CASSEWLLAGVAYEQYF. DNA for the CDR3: TGTGCCAGCAGTGAATGGTTATTAGCGGGAGTAGCCTACGAGCAGTACTTC.